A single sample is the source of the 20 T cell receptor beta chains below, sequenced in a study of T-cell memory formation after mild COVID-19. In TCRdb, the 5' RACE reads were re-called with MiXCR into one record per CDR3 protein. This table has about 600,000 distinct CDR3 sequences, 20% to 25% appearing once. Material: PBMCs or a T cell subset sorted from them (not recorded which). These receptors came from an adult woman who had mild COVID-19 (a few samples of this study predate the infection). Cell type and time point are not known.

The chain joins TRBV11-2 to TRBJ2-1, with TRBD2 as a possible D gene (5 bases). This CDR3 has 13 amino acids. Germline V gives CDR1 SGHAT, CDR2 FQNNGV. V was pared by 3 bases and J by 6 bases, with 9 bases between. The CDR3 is CASSFTGFNEQFF. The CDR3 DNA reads TGTGCCAGCAGCTTTACGGGATTCAATGAGCAGTTCTTC.

The CDR3 DNA follows: TGTGCCATCAGTGAGGGTTGGGACGGTGAAAAACTGTTTTTT. Protein sequence: CAISEGWDGEKLFF. The chain has TRBV10-3 and TRBJ1-4; perhaps TRBD1 as D (5 bases). Germline values: CDR1 ENHRY, CDR2 SYGVKD. Trimming cost V 2 bases and J 7 bases, with 11 bases left between them. The CDR3 contains 14 residues.

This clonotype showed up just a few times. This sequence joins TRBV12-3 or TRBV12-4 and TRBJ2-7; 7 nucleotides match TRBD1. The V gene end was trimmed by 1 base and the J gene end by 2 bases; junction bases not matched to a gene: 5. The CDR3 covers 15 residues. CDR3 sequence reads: CASSLGRDRAYEQYF. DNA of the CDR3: TGTGCCAGCAGTTTAGGCCGGGACAGAGCCTACGAGCAGTACTTC.

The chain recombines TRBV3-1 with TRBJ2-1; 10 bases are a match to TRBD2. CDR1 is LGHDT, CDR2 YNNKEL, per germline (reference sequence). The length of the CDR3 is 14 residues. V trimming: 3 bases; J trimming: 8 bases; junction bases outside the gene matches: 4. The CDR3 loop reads CASSHTSGNDEQFF. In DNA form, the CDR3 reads TGTGCCAGCAGCCACACTAGCGGGAACGATGAGCAGTTCTTC.

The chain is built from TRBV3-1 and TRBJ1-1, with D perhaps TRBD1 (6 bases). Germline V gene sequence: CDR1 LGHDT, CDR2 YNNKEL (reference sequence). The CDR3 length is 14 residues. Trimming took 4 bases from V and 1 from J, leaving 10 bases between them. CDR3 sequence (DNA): TGTGCCAGCAGCCCCCACAGGGAGAACACTGAAGCTTTCTTT. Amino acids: CASSPHRENTEAFF.

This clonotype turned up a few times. CDR3 protein: CASTRTGVDGYTF. CDR3 nucleotides: TGTGCCAGCACCAGGACAGGGGTCGATGGCTACACCTTC. The rearrangement links TRBV7-6 to TRBJ1-2; 9 nucleotides agree with TRBD1. The CDR3 consists of 13 residues. The junction had 6 bases not matched to a gene; V was cut back by 7 bases and J by 6 bases. The germline CDR1 and CDR2 sequences are SGHVS and FNYEAQ.

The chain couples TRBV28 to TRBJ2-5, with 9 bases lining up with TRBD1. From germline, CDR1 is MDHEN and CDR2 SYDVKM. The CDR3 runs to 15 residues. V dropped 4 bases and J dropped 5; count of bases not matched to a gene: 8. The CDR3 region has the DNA TGTGCCAGCAGTTCCCACAGGGGGCTTGGTGAGACCCAGTACTTC. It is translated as CASSSHRGLGETQYF.

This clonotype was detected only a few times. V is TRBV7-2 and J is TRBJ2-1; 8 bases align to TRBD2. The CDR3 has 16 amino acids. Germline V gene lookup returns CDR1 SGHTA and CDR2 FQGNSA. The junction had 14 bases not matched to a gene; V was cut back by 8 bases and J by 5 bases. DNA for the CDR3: TGTGCCAGCGGGCCGGGGGGGCCGGTTAGAAACAATGAGCAGTTCTTC. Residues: CASGPGGPVRNNEQFF.

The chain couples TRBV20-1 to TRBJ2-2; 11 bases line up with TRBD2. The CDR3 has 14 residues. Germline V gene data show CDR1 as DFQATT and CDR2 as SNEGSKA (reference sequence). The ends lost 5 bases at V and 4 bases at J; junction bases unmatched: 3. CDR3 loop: CSAVGTSGTGELFF. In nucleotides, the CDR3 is TGCAGTGCTGTCGGGACTAGCGGCACCGGGGAGCTGTTTTTT.

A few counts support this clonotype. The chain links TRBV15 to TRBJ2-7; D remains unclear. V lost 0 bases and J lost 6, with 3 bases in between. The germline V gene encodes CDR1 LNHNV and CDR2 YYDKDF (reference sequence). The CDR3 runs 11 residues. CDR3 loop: CATSRESEQYF. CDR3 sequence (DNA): TGTGCCACCAGCAGAGAGAGCGAGCAGTACTTC.

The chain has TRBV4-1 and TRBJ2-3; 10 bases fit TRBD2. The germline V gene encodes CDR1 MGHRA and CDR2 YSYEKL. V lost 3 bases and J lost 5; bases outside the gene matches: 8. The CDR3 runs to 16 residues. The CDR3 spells CASSQVLAGGGDTQYF. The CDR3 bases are TGCGCCAGCAGCCAGGTTTTAGCGGGGGGCGGAGATACGCAGTATTTT.

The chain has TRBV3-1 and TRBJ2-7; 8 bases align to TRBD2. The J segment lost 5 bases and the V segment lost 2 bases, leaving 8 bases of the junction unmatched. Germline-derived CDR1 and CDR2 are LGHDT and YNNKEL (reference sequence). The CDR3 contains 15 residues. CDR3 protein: CASSQFTGTSDEQYF. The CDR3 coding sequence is TGTGCCAGCAGCCAATTTACCGGGACTAGTGACGAGCAGTACTTC.

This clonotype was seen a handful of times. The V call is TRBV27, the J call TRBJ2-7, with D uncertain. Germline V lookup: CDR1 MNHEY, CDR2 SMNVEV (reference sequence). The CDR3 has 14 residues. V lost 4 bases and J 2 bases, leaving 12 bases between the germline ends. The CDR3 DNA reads TGTGCCAGCAGTTCTGTAGGATATCCCTACGAGCAGTACTTC. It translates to CASSSVGYPYEQYF.

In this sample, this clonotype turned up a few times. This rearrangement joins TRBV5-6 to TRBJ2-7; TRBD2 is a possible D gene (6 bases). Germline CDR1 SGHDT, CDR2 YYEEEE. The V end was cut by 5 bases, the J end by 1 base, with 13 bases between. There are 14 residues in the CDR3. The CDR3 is CASSRGLFSYEQYF. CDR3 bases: TGTGCCAGCAGTCGTGGACTATTTTCCTACGAGCAGTACTTC.

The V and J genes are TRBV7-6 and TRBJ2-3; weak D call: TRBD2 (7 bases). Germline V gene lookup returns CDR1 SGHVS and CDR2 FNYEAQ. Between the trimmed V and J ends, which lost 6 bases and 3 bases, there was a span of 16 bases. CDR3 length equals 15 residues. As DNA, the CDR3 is TGTGCCAGCAGTCAGAAGGGGGGGCCTACAGATACGCAGTATTTT. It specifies CASSQKGGPTDTQYF.

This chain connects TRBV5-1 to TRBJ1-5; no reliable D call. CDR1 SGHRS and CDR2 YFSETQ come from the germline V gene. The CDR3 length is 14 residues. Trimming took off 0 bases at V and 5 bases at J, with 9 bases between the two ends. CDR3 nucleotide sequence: TGCGCCAGCAGCTTGGACGGGTTCGATCAGCCCCAGCATTTT. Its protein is CASSLDGFDQPQHF.

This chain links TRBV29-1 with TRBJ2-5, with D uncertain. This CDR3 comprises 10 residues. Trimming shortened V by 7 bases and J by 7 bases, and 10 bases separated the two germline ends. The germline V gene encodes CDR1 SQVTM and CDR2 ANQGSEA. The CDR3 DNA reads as TGCAGCGACCCCCCCGGGACCCAGTACTTC. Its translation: CSDPPGTQYF.

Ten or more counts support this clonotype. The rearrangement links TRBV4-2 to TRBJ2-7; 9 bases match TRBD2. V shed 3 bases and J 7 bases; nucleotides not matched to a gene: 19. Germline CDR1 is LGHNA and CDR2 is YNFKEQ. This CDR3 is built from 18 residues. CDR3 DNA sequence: TGTGCCAGCAGCCAGAGGGCCTCCGGTGCGGGAGGGCCGGGGGAGCAGTACTTC. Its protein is CASSQRASGAGGPGEQYF.

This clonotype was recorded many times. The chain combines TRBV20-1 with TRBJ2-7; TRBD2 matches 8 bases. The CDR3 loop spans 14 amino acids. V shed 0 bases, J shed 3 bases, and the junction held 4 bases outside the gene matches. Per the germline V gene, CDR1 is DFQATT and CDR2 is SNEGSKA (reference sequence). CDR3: CSARDMRGDYEQYF. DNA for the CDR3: TGCAGTGCTAGAGATATGCGGGGGGACTACGAGCAGTACTTC.

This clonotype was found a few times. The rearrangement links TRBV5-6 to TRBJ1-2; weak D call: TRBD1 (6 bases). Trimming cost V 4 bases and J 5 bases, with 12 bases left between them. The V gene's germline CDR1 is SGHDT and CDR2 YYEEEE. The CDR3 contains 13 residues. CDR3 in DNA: TGTGCCAGCAGCCCCCGGACAGCATATGGCTACACCTTC. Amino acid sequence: CASSPRTAYGYTF.